The entry below gives a single T cell receptor (beta chain) sequence along with its context. The target antigen is unknown. Primed by a sample-barcoded 5' primer and a J-beta primer mix, a second PCR proceeded for 7 to 11 cycles. The authors tagged each cDNA molecule using a template-switch adaptor with 12 random nucleotides. Each CDR3 protein is one row after TCRdb ran MiXCR on the 5' RACE reads. The sample has over a million distinct CDR3 sequences, about 40% seen once. These data are taken from a study of blood T cells in healthy people across ages. Whole-study findings and limits: Diversity of TCR beta per million T cells declined in a roughly linear way with age. It was held that the diversity estimates obtained from one million T cells were underestimates.

The CDR3 sequence is 17 residues long. Germline V gene lookup returns CDR1 SGHRS and CDR2 YFSETQ. The V segment lost 2 bases and the J segment 7 bases; nucleotides outside the gene matches: 8. This TCR derives from a woman aged 18-29 years in good health. The J gene is TRBJ2-1, the V gene TRBV5-1; TRBD2 matches 14 bases. Sequencing used blood. The CDR3 sequence: CASSLSKTSGGENEQFF. CDR3 coding DNA: TGCGCCAGCAGCTTATCCAAGACTAGCGGGGGGGAAAATGAGCAGTTCTTC.